The subject of this entry is one TCR beta chain. The entry originates in a study of blood T cell repertoires in COVID-19. Study summary: Some COVID-19 samples were acute and others convalescent; all came from the United States, Italy and Spain. T cells, B-cell-depleted T cells, or PBMCs provided the cDNA or gDNA that served as material.

Germline-derived CDR1 and CDR2 are SGHNT and YYREEE (reference sequence). The CDR3 is 16 amino acids. The V segment lost 1 base and the J segment 3 bases; nucleotides outside the gene matches: 7. Clones were sequenced by immunoSEQ multiplex PCR, and TCRdb holds only the in-frame ones, with some missing. This table has about 43,000 clones, roughly nine tenths appearing once. The source of this sequence is an elderly woman with active COVID-19. Material for sequencing was peripheral blood. The V call is TRBV5-4, the J call TRBJ2-1; 7 bases are a match to TRBD2. The CDR3 loop reads CASSLRIRGDYNEQFF. The CDR3 DNA is TGTGCCAGCAGCTTGCGGATTCGGGGGGACTACAATGAGCAGTTCTTC.